This T cell receptor (beta chain) was identified during a study of blood T cell repertoires in COVID-19. Study at large: Researchers got acute and convalescent COVID-19 samples from the United States, Italy and Spain.

V was pared by 10 bases and J by 3 bases, with 9 bases between. This CDR3 comprises 11 residues. Per the germline V gene, CDR1 is SEHNR and CDR2 is FQNEAQ (reference sequence). Source study methods: The authors estimated nucleated cell counts from reference gene primer amplification. Method: immunoSEQ multiplex PCR; TCRdb's copy keeps in-frame clones and lacks some. That table furnishes V, J and clone size, whereas the DNA furnished D and trimming. The sample contains over 100,000 clones, roughly 85% of which appear only once. The specimen was peripheral blood. The receptor was isolated from a man aged 35 to 55 with acute or convalescent COVID-19. The chain has TRBV7-9 and TRBJ1-1; no clear D. The CDR3 reads CATREDTEAFF. DNA for the CDR3: TGTGCCACCCGCGAGGACACTGAAGCTTTCTTT.